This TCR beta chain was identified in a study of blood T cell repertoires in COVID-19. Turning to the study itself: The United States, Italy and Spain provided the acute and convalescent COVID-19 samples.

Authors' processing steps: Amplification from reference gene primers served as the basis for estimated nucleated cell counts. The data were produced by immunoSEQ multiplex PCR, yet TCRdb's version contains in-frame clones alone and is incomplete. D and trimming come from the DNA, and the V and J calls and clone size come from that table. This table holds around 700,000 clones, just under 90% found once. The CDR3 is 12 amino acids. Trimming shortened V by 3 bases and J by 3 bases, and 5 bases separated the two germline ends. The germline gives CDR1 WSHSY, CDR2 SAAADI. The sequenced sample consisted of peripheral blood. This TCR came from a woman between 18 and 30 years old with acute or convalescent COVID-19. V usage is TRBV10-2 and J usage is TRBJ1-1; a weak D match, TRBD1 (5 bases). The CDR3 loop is CASSEGDTEAFF. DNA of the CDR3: TGCGCCAGCAGTGAAGGGGACACTGAAGCTTTCTTT.